This TCR beta chain was documented in a study of T cells after yellow fever vaccination. General study results and limits: There was a possibility that FACS-sorted repertoires contained abundant clonotypes contaminating from the bulk population. Faster peaking, at day 5 versus 15, marked a secondary response that was weaker. Boosting was followed by the reappearance of most primary-vaccination clones (roughly 96% CD4, about 90% CD8).

This clonotype was observed at least ten times. As yet, its antigen is unknown. A 5'RACE template-switching step, the method used to make TCR cDNA, added a universal primer site and UMIs. TCRdb re-called the 5' RACE reads through MiXCR, storing one row per CDR3 protein. Counted here are a few hundred thousand distinct CDR3 sequences, around 9.3% occurring once; the ten biggest clones make up about 3.7%. V gave up 4 bases and J gave up 7 bases, with 17 bases separating them. Looked up from germline, CDR1 is SGHVS and CDR2 is FQNEAQ. This CDR3 has 14 amino acids. V gene TRBV7-8 combines with J gene TRBJ2-7; no reliable D call. The receptor was derived from a man younger than 35 who received the YFV17D yellow fever vaccine. The sample was CD4+ T cells sorted from PBMCs, taken 5 days after the yellow fever booster vaccination. This chain's CDR3 is CASSSGVGQFEQYV. The CDR3 DNA reads TGTGCCAGCAGCTCGGGCGTAGGGCAATTTGAGCAGTACGTC.